One sample yielded the 12 T cell receptor beta chains listed below, sequenced in a study of blood T cell repertoires in COVID-19. Only in-frame clones appear in the TCRdb table, and some are missing; sequencing was by immunoSEQ multiplex PCR. The data contain over 250,000 clones, over 75% of them singletons. The sequencing input was peripheral blood. The source is a woman between 65 and 79 years old with acute or convalescent COVID-19.

As DNA, the CDR3 is TGTGCCAGCAGCCTCGGAGTGACTGAAGCTTTCTTT. Its translation is CASSLGVTEAFF. J is TRBJ1-1 and V is TRBV3-1 (or the pseudogene TRBV3-2); unclear D gene. CDR1 and CDR2 from the germline V gene are LGHDT and YNNKEL (reference sequence). V gave up 4 bases and J gave up 5 bases, with 8 bases separating them. This CDR3 has 12 residues.

The chain joins TRBV5-1 to TRBJ1-2; maybe TRBD1 (5 bases). The V and J ends lost 0 bases and 8 bases respectively, with 14 bases between them. CDR3 length equals 14 residues. Per the germline V gene, CDR1 is SGHRS and CDR2 is YFSETQ. CDR3 residues: CASSLASGGVGYTF. Written as DNA, the CDR3 is TGCGCCAGCAGCTTGGCCTCCGGGGGGGTAGGCTACACCTTC. Full variable domain (missing parts from reference TRBV5-1 and TRBJ1-2): KAGVTQTPRYLIKTRGQQVTLSCSPISGHRSVSWYQQTPGQGLQFLFEYFSETQRNKGNFPGRFSGRQFSNSRSEMNVSTLELGDSALYLCASSLASGGVGYTFGSGTRLTVV.

The rearrangement joins TRBV30 to TRBJ1-1, with D maybe TRBD1 (5 bases). The CDR3 is 11 amino acids. Germline V gene lookup returns CDR1 GTSNPN and CDR2 SVGIG (reference sequence). The CDR3 protein is CAWAGDTEAFF. In DNA form, the CDR3 reads TGTGCTTGGGCGGGGGACACTGAAGCTTTCTTT.

The chain is built from TRBV5-1 and TRBJ1-1; 8 bases line up with TRBD1. CDR1 SGHRS and CDR2 YFSETQ come from the germline V gene. This CDR3 comprises 16 residues. Trimming cost V 4 bases and J 1 base; bases outside gene matches: 9. The CDR3 DNA reads TGCGCCAGCAGCCCAGGGGGCGGGACGGGGAACACTGAAGCTTTCTTT. This gives the protein CASSPGGGTGNTEAFF.

This rearrangement joins TRBV19 to TRBJ1-5; TRBD1 matches at 10 bases. Germline loops: CDR1 LNHDA, CDR2 SQIVND (reference sequence). V trimming: 10 bases; J trimming: 10 bases; junction bases outside the gene matches: 22. CDR3 length: 17 residues. As DNA, the CDR3 is TGTGCCACCACCAAAGGGACAGGGGAGGTCCCAATCAGCCCCCAGCATTTT. It encodes CATTKGTGEVPISPQHF.

The V gene is TRBV5-1, the J gene TRBJ1-1; tentative D call: TRBD1 (5 bases). There are 14 residues in the CDR3. Trimming pared 4 bases from V and 0 bases from J, leaving 10 bases between. Germline V gene lookup returns CDR1 SGHRS and CDR2 YFSETQ. The CDR3 bases are TGCGCCAGCAGCACCCGACAGATGAACACTGAAGCTTTCTTT. Amino acids: CASSTRQMNTEAFF.

The chain has TRBV3-1 (or the pseudogene TRBV3-2) and TRBJ1-1, with D unclear. V was clipped by 1 base and J by 0 bases, with 6 bases between them. The CDR3 has 14 residues. The V gene's germline CDR1 is LGHDT and CDR2 YNNKEL (reference sequence). The CDR3 sequence: CASSQAVMNTEAFF. Here the CDR3 DNA reads TGTGCCAGCAGCCAAGCGGTAATGAACACTGAAGCTTTCTTT.

This chain connects TRBV10-3 to TRBJ1-3; weak D call: TRBD1 (5 bases). Germline CDR1 and CDR2: ENHRY and SYGVKD. This CDR3 has 16 residues. V was cut by 0 bases and J by 0 bases, with 9 bases left in between. CDR3 region: CAISESGGTSGNTIYF. The CDR3 bases are TGTGCCATCAGTGAGTCAGGAGGGACCTCTGGAAACACCATATATTTT.

This clone turned up a few times. The chain couples TRBV19 to TRBJ1-4; 7 bases are shared with TRBD1. The CDR3 contains 13 residues. The junction had 7 bases not matched to a gene; V was cut back by 9 bases and J by 6 bases. CDR1 is LNHDA, CDR2 SQIVND, per germline (reference sequence). The CDR3 nucleotides read TGTGCCAGCCAACAGGGGCTTTATGAAAAACTGTTTTTT. This codes for CASQQGLYEKLFF.

This clone appeared many times. The gene calls are TRBV7-9 and TRBJ2-5; D may be TRBD2 (6 bases). Germline V gene data show CDR1 as SEHNR and CDR2 as FQNEAQ (reference sequence). Trimming pared 4 bases from V and 1 base from J, leaving 13 bases between. This CDR3 region has 15 residues. CDR3 region: CASSSSHGGQETQYF. The CDR3 nucleotides read TGTGCCAGCAGCTCGAGTCACGGGGGCCAAGAGACCCAGTACTTC.

Comment on this clone: Different DNA sequences within this sample yield the same CDR3. V and J are TRBV11-2 and TRBJ1-1; D gene ambiguous. The length of the CDR3 is 13 residues. Germline loops: CDR1 SGHAT, CDR2 FQNNGV. Trimming cost V 1 base and J 1 base, with 4 bases left between them. CDR3 DNA sequence: TGTGCCAGCAGCTTAGGGAGGAACACTGAAGCTTTCTTT. It translates to CASSLGRNTEAFF.

This clone has a handful of counts. This sequence joins TRBV7-8 and TRBJ2-3; 7 positions agree with TRBD1. CDR3 length equals 15 residues. J lost 2 bases, V lost 5 bases, and 7 bases had no gene match. Per germline, CDR1 SGHVS and CDR2 FQNEAQ. CDR3 bases: TGTGCCAGCAGCCCAAGGACAGGCTTCACAGATACGCAGTATTTT. Protein: CASSPRTGFTDTQYF.